These 21 T cell receptor beta chains share one sample of origin, sequenced in a study of blood T cell repertoires in COVID-19. Here immunoSEQ multiplex PCR was the method, and the copy in TCRdb shows in-frame clones only, minus some. Found here are about 200,000 clones, more than 85% of them singletons; the top ten hold around 9.6%. The sample consisted of peripheral blood. The receptors stem from a woman aged 45 to 65 with COVID-19, enrolled during active disease.

The CDR3: CASSRDRVPTGELFF. CDR3 in DNA: TGTGCCAGCAGCCGGGACAGGGTCCCCACCGGGGAGCTGTTTTTT. V gene TRBV7-3 combines with J gene TRBJ2-2, with 9 bases matching TRBD1. This CDR3 region has 15 residues. The V and J ends lost 5 bases and 4 bases, in that order; junction bases with no gene match: 5. CDR1 and CDR2 (germline): SGHTA, FQGTGA.

V and J are TRBV28 and TRBJ2-7; 11 bases line up with TRBD1. The CDR3 length is 15 residues. V shed 4 bases and J 2 bases; nucleotides not matched to a gene: 4. Germline CDR1 reads MDHEN; CDR2 reads SYDVKM. CDR3 DNA sequence: TGTGCCAGCAGTTCGCCGGGACAGGGGGCCTACGAGCAGTACTTC. Translated, it gives CASSSPGQGAYEQYF.

The chain links TRBV7-2 to TRBJ1-2; 8 positions agree with TRBD1. Looked up from germline, CDR1 is SGHTA and CDR2 is FQGNSA. The ends lost 4 bases at V and 9 bases at J; junction bases unmatched: 13. This CDR3 spans 15 amino acids. CDR3: CASSSTQGAVGSYTF. The DNA for the CDR3 is TGTGCCAGCAGCTCCACGCAGGGGGCGGTAGGTAGCTACACCTTC.

This sequence joins TRBV5-1 and TRBJ2-1, with D tentatively TRBD2 (5 bases). This CDR3 is 14 amino acids long. V lost 1 base to trimming and J lost 12 bases, with 17 bases between them. Looked up from germline, CDR1 is SGHRS and CDR2 is YFSETQ. CDR3: CASSLQDSVFGQFF. The CDR3 bases are TGCGCCAGCAGCTTGCAGGACTCGGTTTTTGGGCAGTTCTTC. The whole variable domain, filled in from reference TRBV5-1 and TRBJ2-1, reads KAGVTQTPRYLIKTRGQQVTLSCSPISGHRSVSWYQQTPGQGLQFLFEYFSETQRNKGNFPGRFSGRQFSNSRSEMNVSTLELGDSALYLCASSLQDSVFGQFFGPGTRLTVL.

The chain employs TRBV5-1 and TRBJ2-3, with 8 bases aligning to TRBD2. Per germline, CDR1 SGHRS and CDR2 YFSETQ. The V segment lost 2 bases and the J segment 4 bases; nucleotides outside the gene matches: 6. The CDR3 runs 15 residues. The CDR3 loop reads CASSFIAGSPDTQYF. DNA for the CDR3: TGCGCCAGCAGCTTCATAGCGGGGTCCCCAGATACGCAGTATTTT.

The V gene is TRBV5-1, the J gene TRBJ1-2, with TRBD1 identical over 7 bases. The CDR3 spans 15 residues. Germline CDR1 and CDR2: SGHRS and YFSETQ. Trimming at V came to 0 bases and at J to 8 bases, leaving 10 bases not matched to a gene. The CDR3 reads CASSLARQGGVGYTF. CDR3 DNA sequence: TGCGCCAGCAGCTTGGCCCGACAGGGAGGAGTAGGCTACACCTTC.

The V gene is TRBV21-1, the J gene TRBJ2-7; TRBD1, the D gene given by the table, was not confirmed from the DNA. TRBV21-1 is given as a pseudogene. The CDR3 runs 20 residues. CDR3 sequence: CASSKALRFWTAVSSYEQYV. CDR3 coding DNA: TGTGCCAGCAGCAAAGCTTTAAGGTTTTGGACAGCTGTTAGCTCCTACGAGCAGTACGTC.

This chain uses TRBV11-3 with TRBJ2-6; TRBD1 aligns across 7 bases. Trimming removed 5 bases from V and 1 base from J; junction bases left unmatched: 8. The germline V gene encodes CDR1 SGHNT and CDR2 YENEEA. CDR3 length: 17 residues. The CDR3 reads CASSPRTGESGANVLTF. The DNA for the CDR3 is TGTGCCAGCAGCCCCCGGACAGGAGAGTCTGGGGCCAACGTCCTGACTTTC.

A few counts support this clone. The rearrangement joins TRBV5-8 to TRBJ2-6, with 9 bases that match TRBD2. V dropped 0 bases and J dropped 0; count of bases not matched to a gene: 1. CDR1 is SGHTS, CDR2 YDEGEE, per germline. CDR3 length: 17 amino acids. CDR3 in DNA: TGTGCCAGCAGCTTGGGTAGCGGGGGCTCTGGGGCCAACGTCCTGACTTTC. Protein sequence: CASSLGSGGSGANVLTF.

The gene calls are TRBV11-2 and TRBJ2-5; D is perhaps TRBD2 (7 bases). Germline assignment: CDR1 SGHAT and CDR2 FQNNGV. The CDR3 is 16 amino acids. The ends were cut back, 4 bases at V and 1 base at J, with 16 bases in the middle. CDR3 in DNA: TGTGCCAGCAGCTCCTATCGCGGGGGCGTCCAAGAGACCCAGTACTTC. Its protein is CASSSYRGGVQETQYF.

The chain uses TRBV11-2 and TRBJ1-1; no reliable D call. CDR3 length equals 13 residues. The germline gives CDR1 SGHAT, CDR2 FQNNGV. Deletions cut 5 bases from V and 4 bases from J, with 11 bases between. The CDR3 region is CASSRGQSTEAFF. The DNA of the CDR3 is TGTGCCAGCAGCCGAGGGCAGAGCACTGAAGCTTTCTTT.

This chain joins TRBV30 and TRBJ1-2, with 10 nucleotides matching TRBD1. The J segment lost 6 bases and the V segment lost 1 base, leaving 11 bases of the junction unmatched. The CDR3 is made up of 16 amino acids. CDR1 is GTSNPN and CDR2 is SVGIG in the germline V gene (reference sequence). CDR3 bases: TGTGCCTGGAGTGCACGCCCCCGGGACAGGGGAGATGGCTACACCTTC. Amino acid sequence: CAWSARPRDRGDGYTF.

Turning to this clone: Other nucleotide sequences in the sample specify the same CDR3. This chain uses TRBV5-4 with TRBJ2-3; 13 bases are shared with TRBD2. The trim removed 4 bases at V and 1 base at J, leaving 3 bases unmatched. The V gene's germline CDR1 is SGHNT and CDR2 YYREEE (reference sequence). The CDR3 consists of 16 residues. CDR3 in DNA: TGTGCCAGCAGCCCAGGGACTAGCGGGGGCACAGATACGCAGTATTTT. It codes for CASSPGTSGGTDTQYF. Together with reference TRBV5-4 and TRBJ2-3, the CDR3 gives the full variable domain: ETGVTQSPTHLIKTRGQQVTLRCSSQSGHNTVSWYQQALGQGPQFIFQYYREEENGRGNFPPRFSGLQFPNYSSELNVNALELDDSALYLCASSPGTSGGTDTQYFGPGTRLTVL.

The rearrangement links TRBV19 to TRBJ1-5, with a weak D call TRBD1 (5 bases). CDR1 and CDR2 (germline): LNHDA, SQIVND (reference sequence). The CDR3 contains 13 residues. Trimming removed 7 bases at V and 7 bases at J, with 14 bases between. The CDR3 DNA reads as TGTGCCAGTACCTTGGCCCCAGGGCAGCCCCAGCATTTT. Translating gives CASTLAPGQPQHF.

The rearrangement joins TRBV7-8 to TRBJ2-7; the match to TRBD1 covers 7 bases. The CDR3 is 15 amino acids. After removal of 4 bases from V and 2 bases from J, the junction contained 8 bases not matched to a gene. Germline CDR1 reads SGHVS; CDR2 reads FQNEAQ. CDR3 protein: CASSSLPGGPYEQYF. The CDR3 DNA reads as TGTGCCAGCAGCTCTCTACCAGGGGGTCCCTACGAGCAGTACTTC.

This chain connects TRBV7-2 to TRBJ2-1; TRBD1 matches at 7 bases. The CDR3 has 15 amino acids. Germline assignment: CDR1 SGHTA and CDR2 FQGNSA. V lost 1 base and J lost 5; bases outside the gene matches: 5. The CDR3 is CASSLEGTANNEQFF. The CDR3 coding sequence is TGTGCCAGCAGCTTAGAAGGGACAGCTAACAATGAGCAGTTCTTC. Full variable domain (missing parts from reference TRBV7-2 and TRBJ2-1): GAGVSQSPSNKVTEKGKDVELRCDPISGHTALYWYRQSLGQGLEFLIYFQGNSAPDKSGLPSDRFSAERTGGSVSTLTIQRTQQEDSAVYLCASSLEGTANNEQFFGPGTRLTVL.

This chain connects TRBV4-1 to TRBJ1-5; perhaps TRBD1 as D (6 bases). Germline loops: CDR1 MGHRA, CDR2 YSYEKL. The CDR3 runs to 14 residues. Between the trimmed V and J ends, which lost 0 bases and 6 bases, there was a span of 9 bases. CDR3 residues: CASSQDRDIQPQHF. In DNA form, the CDR3 reads TGCGCCAGCAGCCAAGATCGGGACATTCAGCCCCAGCATTTT.

The genes are TRBV6-5 and TRBJ2-2, with 9 bases lining up with TRBD1. This CDR3 is 14 amino acids long. CDR1 is MNHEY, CDR2 SVGAGI, per germline. V gave up 7 bases and J gave up 6 bases; unmatched junction bases: 6. The CDR3: CASTDRGGSGELFF. In DNA form, the CDR3 reads TGTGCCAGCACAGACAGGGGGGGATCCGGGGAGCTGTTTTTT.

This chain uses TRBV13 with TRBJ2-1; tentative D call: TRBD2 (6 bases). The CDR3 runs to 14 residues. The V gene lost 5 bases and the J gene lost 10 bases, with 18 bases spanning the gap. Germline V CDR1 and CDR2: PRHDT, FYEKMQ (reference sequence). For the CDR3, the DNA is TGTGCCAGCAGCCCCTTACTAGCCGGGGTGGAGCAGTTCTTC. It specifies CASSPLLAGVEQFF.

On this clone: Other DNA sequences in the same sample also yield this CDR3. The chain links TRBV29-1 to TRBJ1-5; tentative D call: TRBD1 (6 bases). The V gene lost 6 bases and the J gene lost 4 bases, with 10 bases spanning the gap. Germline V gene lookup returns CDR1 SQVTM and CDR2 ANQGSEA. This CDR3 is 12 amino acids long. DNA for the CDR3: TGCAGCGTAGGGGGGGTGAATCAGCCCCAGCATTTT. Translation gives CSVGGVNQPQHF.

The chain employs TRBV11-3 and TRBJ2-2; TRBD1 agrees at 8 bases. Trimming took 3 bases from V and 5 from J; bases not matched to a gene: 5. The CDR3 covers 15 residues. Germline-derived CDR1 and CDR2 are SGHNT and YENEEA. CDR3 nucleotides: TGTGCCAGCAGCTTCGACAGGGGCGGTACCGGGGAGCTGTTTTTT. Amino acids: CASSFDRGGTGELFF. Combining the CDR3 with reference TRBV11-3 and TRBJ2-2 gives the whole variable domain EAGVVQSPRYKIIEKKQPVAFWCNPISGHNTLYWYLQNLGQGPELLIRYENEEAVDDSQLPKDRFSAERLKGVDSTLKIQPAELGDSAVYLCASSFDRGGTGELFFGEGSRLTVL.